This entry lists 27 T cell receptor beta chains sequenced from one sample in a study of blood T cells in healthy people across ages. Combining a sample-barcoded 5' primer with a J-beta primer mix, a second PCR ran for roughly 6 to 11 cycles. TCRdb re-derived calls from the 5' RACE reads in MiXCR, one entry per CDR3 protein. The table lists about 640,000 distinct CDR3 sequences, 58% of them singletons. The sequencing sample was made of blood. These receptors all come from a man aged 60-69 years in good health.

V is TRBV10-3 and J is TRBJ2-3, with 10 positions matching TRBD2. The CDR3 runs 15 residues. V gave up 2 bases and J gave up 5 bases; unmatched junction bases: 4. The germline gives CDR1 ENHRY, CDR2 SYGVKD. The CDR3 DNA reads TGTGCCATCAGTGAGACTAGCGGGGAGATAGATACGCAGTATTTT. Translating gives CAISETSGEIDTQYF.

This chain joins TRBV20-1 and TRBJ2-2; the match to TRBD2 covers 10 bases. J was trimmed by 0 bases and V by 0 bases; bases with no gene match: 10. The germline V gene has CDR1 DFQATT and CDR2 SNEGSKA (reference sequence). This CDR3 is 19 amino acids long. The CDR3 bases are TGCAGTGCTAGAGATCAAACTAGCGGGGTGACTACGAACACCGGGGAGCTGTTTTTT. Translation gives CSARDQTSGVTTNTGELFF.

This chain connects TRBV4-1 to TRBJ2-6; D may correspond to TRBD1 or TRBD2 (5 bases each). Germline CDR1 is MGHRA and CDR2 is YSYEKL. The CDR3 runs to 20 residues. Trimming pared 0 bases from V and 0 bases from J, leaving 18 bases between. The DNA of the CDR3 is TGCGCCAGCAGCCAAGATCCCCCGGGACGCCTGAACTCTGGGGCCAACGTCCTGACTTTC. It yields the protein CASSQDPPGRLNSGANVLTF.

CDR3 region: CASSLRPLETQYF. The CDR3 coding sequence is TGTGCCAGCAGCTTACGACCGCTTGAGACCCAGTACTTC. The chain is built from TRBV5-6 and TRBJ2-5; D gene uncertain. The V and J ends lost 2 bases and 5 bases respectively, with 10 bases between them. The V gene's germline CDR1 is SGHDT and CDR2 YYEEEE. The CDR3 runs 13 residues.

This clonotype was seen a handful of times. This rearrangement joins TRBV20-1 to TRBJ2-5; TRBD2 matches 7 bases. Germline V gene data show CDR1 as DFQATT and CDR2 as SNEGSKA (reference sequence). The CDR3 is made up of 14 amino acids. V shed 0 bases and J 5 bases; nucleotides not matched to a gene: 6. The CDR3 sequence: CSARDRGESETQYF. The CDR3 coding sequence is TGCAGTGCTAGAGATCGGGGGGAGTCCGAGACCCAGTACTTC.

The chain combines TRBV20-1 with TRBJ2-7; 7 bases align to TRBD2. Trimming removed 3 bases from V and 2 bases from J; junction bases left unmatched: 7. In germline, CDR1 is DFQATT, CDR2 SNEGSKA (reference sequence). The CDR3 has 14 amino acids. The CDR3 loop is CSASHPAGTYEQYF. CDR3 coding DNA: TGCAGTGCTAGTCATCCAGCGGGGACCTACGAGCAGTACTTC.

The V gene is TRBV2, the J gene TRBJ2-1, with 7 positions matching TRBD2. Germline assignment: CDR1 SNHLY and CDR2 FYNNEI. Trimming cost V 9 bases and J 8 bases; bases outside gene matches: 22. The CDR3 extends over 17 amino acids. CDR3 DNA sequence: TGTGCCAGGGCTAGTCGACCGGGACGGGGGGTTTTGTATGAGCAGTTCTTC. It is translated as CARASRPGRGVLYEQFF.

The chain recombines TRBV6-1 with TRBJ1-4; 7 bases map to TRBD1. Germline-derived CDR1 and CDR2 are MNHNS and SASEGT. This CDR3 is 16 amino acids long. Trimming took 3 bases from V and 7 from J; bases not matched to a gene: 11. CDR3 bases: TGTGCCAGCAGTGACAGGGGGAGGGCCTTAGGTGAAAAACTGTTTTTT. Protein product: CASSDRGRALGEKLFF.

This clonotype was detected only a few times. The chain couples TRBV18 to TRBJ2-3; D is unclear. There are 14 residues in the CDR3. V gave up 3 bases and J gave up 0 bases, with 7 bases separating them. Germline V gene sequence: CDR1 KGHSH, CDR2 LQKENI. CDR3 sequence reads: CASSPQRSTDTQYF. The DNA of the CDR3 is TGTGCCAGCTCACCGCAAAGAAGCACAGATACGCAGTATTTT.

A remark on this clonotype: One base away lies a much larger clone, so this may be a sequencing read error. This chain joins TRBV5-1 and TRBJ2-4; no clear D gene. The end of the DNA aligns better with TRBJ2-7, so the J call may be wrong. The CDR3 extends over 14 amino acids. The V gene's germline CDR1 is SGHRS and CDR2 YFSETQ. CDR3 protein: CASSPSLNNYEQYF. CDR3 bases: TGCGCCAGCAGCCCTAGTCTCAACAACTACGAGCAGTACTTC.

This chain's CDR3 is CASSFRTGTEAFF. Here the CDR3 DNA reads TGTGCCAGCAGTTTCAGGACAGGGACTGAAGCTTTCTTT. The chain couples TRBV27 to TRBJ1-1; 8 bases are shared with TRBD1. Looked up from germline, CDR1 is MNHEY and CDR2 is SMNVEV (reference sequence). With V trimmed by 3 bases and J by 5 bases, 2 bases remained unmatched. The CDR3 is 13 residues long.

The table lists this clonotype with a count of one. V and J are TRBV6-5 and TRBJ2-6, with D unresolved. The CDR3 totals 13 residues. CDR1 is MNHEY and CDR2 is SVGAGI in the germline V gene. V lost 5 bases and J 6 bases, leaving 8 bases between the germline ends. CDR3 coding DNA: TGTGCCAGCAGTCCAACTGAGGCCAACGTCCTGACTTTC. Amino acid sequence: CASSPTEANVLTF.

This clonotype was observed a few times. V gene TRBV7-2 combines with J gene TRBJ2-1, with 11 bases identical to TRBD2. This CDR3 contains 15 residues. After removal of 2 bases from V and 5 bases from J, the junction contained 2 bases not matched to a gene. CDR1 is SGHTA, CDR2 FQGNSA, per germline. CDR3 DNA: TGTGCCAGCAGCTTACTGGGACTAGCGGACAATGAGCAGTTCTTC. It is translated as CASSLLGLADNEQFF.

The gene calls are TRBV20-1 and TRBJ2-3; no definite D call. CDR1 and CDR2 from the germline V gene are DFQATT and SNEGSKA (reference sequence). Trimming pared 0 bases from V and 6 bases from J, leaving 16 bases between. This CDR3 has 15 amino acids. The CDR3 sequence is CSARDALRSVDTQYF. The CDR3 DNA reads TGCAGTGCTAGAGATGCCCTAAGAAGCGTTGATACGCAGTATTTT.

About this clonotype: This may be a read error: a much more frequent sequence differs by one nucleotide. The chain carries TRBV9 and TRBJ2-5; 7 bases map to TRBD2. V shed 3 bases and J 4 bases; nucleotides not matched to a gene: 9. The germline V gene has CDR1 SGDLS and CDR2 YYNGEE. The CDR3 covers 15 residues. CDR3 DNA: TGTGCCAGCAGCGCCCTGCGGGGGATCGCAGAGACCCAGTACTTC. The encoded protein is CASSALRGIAETQYF.

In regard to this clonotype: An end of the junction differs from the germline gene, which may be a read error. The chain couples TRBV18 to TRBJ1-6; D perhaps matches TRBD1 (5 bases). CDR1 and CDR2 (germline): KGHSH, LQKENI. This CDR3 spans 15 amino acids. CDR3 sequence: CASSPSGQGNSPPHF. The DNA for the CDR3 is TGTGCCAGCTCACCATCGGGTCAGGGTAATTCACCCCCCCACTTT. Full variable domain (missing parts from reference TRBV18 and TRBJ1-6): NAGVMQNPRHLVRRRGQEARLRCSPMKGHSHVYWYRQLPEEGLKFMVYLQKENIIDESGMPKERFSAEFPKEGPSILRIQQVVRGDSAAYFCASSPSGQGNSPPHFGNGTRLTVT.

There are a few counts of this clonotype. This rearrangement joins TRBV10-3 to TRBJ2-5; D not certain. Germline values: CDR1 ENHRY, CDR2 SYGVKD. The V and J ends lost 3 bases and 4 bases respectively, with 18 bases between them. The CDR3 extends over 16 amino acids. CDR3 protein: CAISDSISVRAETQYF. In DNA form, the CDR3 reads TGTGCCATCAGTGATTCCATCAGCGTAAGAGCAGAGACCCAGTACTTC.

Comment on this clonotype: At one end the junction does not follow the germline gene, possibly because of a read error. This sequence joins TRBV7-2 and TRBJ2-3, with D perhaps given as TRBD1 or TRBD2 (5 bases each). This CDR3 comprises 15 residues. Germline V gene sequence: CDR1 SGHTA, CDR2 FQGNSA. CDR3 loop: CASRLEGLSTDTQYF. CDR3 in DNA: TGTGCCAGCAGGTTAGAGGGGCTTAGCACAGATACGCAGTATTTT.

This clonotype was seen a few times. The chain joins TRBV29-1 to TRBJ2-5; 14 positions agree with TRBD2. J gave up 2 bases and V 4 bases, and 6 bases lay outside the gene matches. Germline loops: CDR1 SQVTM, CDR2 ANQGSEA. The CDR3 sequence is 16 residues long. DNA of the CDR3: TGCAGCGTTGTCACCGGGACTAGCGGGGGACAAGAGACCCAGTACTTC. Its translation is CSVVTGTSGGQETQYF.

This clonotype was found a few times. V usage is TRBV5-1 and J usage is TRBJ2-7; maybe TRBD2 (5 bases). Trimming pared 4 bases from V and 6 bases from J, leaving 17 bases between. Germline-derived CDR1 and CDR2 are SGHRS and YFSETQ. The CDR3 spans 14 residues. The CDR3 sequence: CASSESLSRGEQYF. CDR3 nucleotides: TGCGCCAGCAGCGAATCATTGAGTCGGGGCGAGCAGTACTTC. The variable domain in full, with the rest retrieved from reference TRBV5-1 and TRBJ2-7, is KAGVTQTPRYLIKTRGQQVTLSCSPISGHRSVSWYQQTPGQGLQFLFEYFSETQRNKGNFPGRFSGRQFSNSRSEMNVSTLELGDSALYLCASSESLSRGEQYFGPGTRLTVT.

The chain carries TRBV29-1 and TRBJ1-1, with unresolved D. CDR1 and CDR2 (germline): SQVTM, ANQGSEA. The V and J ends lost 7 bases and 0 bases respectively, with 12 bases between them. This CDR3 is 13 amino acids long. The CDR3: CSGRTNLNTEAFF. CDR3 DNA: TGCAGCGGGCGAACAAACCTGAACACTGAAGCTTTCTTT. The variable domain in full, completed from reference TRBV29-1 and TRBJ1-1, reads SAVISQKPSRDICQRGTSLTIQCQVDSQVTMMFWYRQQPGQSLTLIATANQGSEATYESGFVIDKFPISRPNLTFSTLTVSNMSPEDSSIYLCSGRTNLNTEAFFGQGTRLTVV.

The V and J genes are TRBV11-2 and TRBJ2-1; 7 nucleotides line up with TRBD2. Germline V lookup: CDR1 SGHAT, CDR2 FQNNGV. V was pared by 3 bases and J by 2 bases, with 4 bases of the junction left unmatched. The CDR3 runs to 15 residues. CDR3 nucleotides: TGTGCCAGCAGCTTGGGGACTACCACCTACAATGAGCAGTTCTTC. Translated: CASSLGTTTYNEQFF.

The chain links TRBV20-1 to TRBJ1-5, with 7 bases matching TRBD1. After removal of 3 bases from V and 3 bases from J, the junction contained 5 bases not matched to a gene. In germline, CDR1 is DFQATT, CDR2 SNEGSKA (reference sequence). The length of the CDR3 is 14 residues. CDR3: CSARTTGFNQPQHF. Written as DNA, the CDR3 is TGCAGTGCTAGGACGACAGGGTTCAATCAGCCCCAGCATTTT.

CDR3 sequence (DNA): TGTGCCAGCAGCTTTGCCGGCAGCACGGGGACCCAGTACTTC. Amino acid sequence: CASSFAGSTGTQYF. The genes are TRBV7-9 and TRBJ2-7; D is uncertain. The DNA matches TRBJ2-5 better at its end, which makes the J call doubtful. CDR3 length: 14 amino acids. Germline loops: CDR1 SEHNR, CDR2 FQNEAQ (reference sequence).

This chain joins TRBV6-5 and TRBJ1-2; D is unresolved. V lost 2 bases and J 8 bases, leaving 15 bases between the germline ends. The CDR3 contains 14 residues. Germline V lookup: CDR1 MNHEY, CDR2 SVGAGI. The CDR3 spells CASSYDSGPRGYTF. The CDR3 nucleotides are TGTGCCAGCAGTTACGACTCCGGGCCTCGCGGCTACACCTTC.

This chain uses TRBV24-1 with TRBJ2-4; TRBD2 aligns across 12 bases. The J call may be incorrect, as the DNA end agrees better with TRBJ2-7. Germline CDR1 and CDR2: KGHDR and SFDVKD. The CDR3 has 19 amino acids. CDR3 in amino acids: CATSGTSGGFPSSSYEQYF. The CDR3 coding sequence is TGTGCCACCAGTGGCACTAGCGGGGGGTTCCCGTCAAGCTCCTACGAGCAGTACTTC.

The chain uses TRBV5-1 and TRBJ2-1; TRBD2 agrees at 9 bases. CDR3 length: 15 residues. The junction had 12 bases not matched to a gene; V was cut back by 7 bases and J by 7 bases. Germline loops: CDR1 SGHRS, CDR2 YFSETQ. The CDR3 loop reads CASAGGGGPVNEQFF. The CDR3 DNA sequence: TGCGCCAGCGCCGGCGGGGGGGGGCCTGTAAATGAGCAGTTCTTC.